Below, one T cell receptor (beta chain) is given with its context. This clonotype was picked up a small number of times. It has no known antigen specificity. Base quality data are lacking; no much larger clone is found one base away. The record originates from a study of vaccination and CD4 T cells after COVID-19 (dated by TCRdb to between 2021 and 2024). In terms of the full investigation: Six males and four females were included in the convalescent cohort, with two Hispanic individuals, seven Caucasians, two Asians and one multiracial person represented. Post-vaccine blood samples were obtained a median of about 77 days after the second vaccine dose, with a range of about 13 to 241 days. Post-COVID blood samples were collected from convalescent patients a median of around 100 days after diagnosis, with a range of about 35 to 161 days. An earlier paper using these donors assessed, at the TCR clonotype level, memory CD4+ T cell crossreactivity between SARS-CoV-2 and common cold coronavirus spike proteins. Each participant got two doses of either the Pfizer-BioNTech BNT162b2 vaccine (n=8) or the Moderna mRNA-1273 vaccine (n=2). The spike-specific CD4+ TCR repertoire was compared before and after mRNA vaccination in approximately 9 COVID-19 convalescent patients and a few infection-naive healthy vaccine recipients. Culture stimuli were overlapping spike peptide pools from SARS-CoV-2 and from the common cold coronaviruses HCoV-NL63, HCoV-OC43 and HCoV-229E. Control cultures received a CEFX viral epitope pool as the positive control, an HIV-1 Nef peptide pool as the negative control, or no peptide. The paper's findings and limits, for the study overall: The median count of SARS-CoV-2-reactive clonotypes went up from around 21 after infection to 38 after vaccination, although the change was not significant. Only a relatively small number of convalescent patients were included in the study, and early timepoints following natural infection were not analyzed. In convalescent patients, a median around 86% of post-vaccine SARS-CoV-2-reactive clones were detected only after vaccination, suggesting vaccine-specific priming. Nearly all vaccine-specific clones in convalescent patients (304 of 307) were mono-reactive for SARS-CoV-2 spike rather than cross-reactive with common cold coronaviruses.

Library preparation used PCR. DNA from cultured CD4+ T cells underwent TCR sequencing with the Oncomine TCR Beta short-read assay at the Johns Hopkins FTIC core. Genomic DNA was extracted from the cultured CD4+ T cells with the QIAamp micro DNA kit. Oncomine TCR Beta libraries from cultured CD4+ T cells were pooled using unique dual indexes and sequenced on an Illumina iSeq 100. On the authors' methods: Non-productive sequences were filtered out, and CDR3s that did not start with C, did not end with F or W, or were shorter than 7 amino acids were discarded. Antigen-specific clonotypes were identified using the MANAFEST web application through comparison of peptide-stimulated wells with reference and other culture wells. An FDR below 0.05, an odds ratio above 5, and a productive frequency above 0.1% in at least two of three replicate wells were required for clones to be considered positive. A clonotype counted as cross-reactive if it showed significant expansion both in the SARS-CoV-2 spike wells and in at least one common cold coronavirus spike condition. Similarity between CDR3 sequences was evaluated in R version 3.6.1 using Levenshtein distances (stringdist) and unrooted phylogenetic trees (ape). Starting from the raw public reads, TCRdb applied fastp trimming at Q25, assembled clones with MiXCR and retained in-frame beta chains. Rows matching on CDR3 protein sequence are summarized as one entry with the most common DNA and genes. These V and J calls are TCRdb output, not the study's own analysis. The sample data list about 7,000 distinct CDR3 sequences, and approximately 32% of these were observed just once. The ten largest make up roughly 22% of the sample.

The treatment or condition label of this sample denotes: approximately nine-day PBMC culture with coronavirus spike peptide pools or control peptides (ViraFEST assay). CD4+ T cells from unexposed donors were collected before the COVID-19 pandemic (2011-2018). The ViraFEST assay was used in the study, in which antigen-specific T cells were expanded with peptide pools and expanded clonotypes were subsequently identified by TCR sequencing. Approximately 1.8 million PBMCs per well were cultured in IMDM with about 5% human AB serum and 8.5 to 10 IU/ml IL-2, plus 10 ug/ml peptide pools. Half of the culture medium was replaced with fresh IL-2-containing medium on days 3 and 7. CD4+ T cells were isolated after approximately eleven days of culture through negative selection using the EasySep CD4+ T cell isolation kit. As cell number allowed, CD4+ T cells from unexposed donors were tested for reactivity to SARS-CoV-2 S and N and to four common cold coronavirus spike pools. Ficoll-Paque Plus gradient centrifugation was used to isolate PBMCs from whole blood, and the isolated PBMCs were then either used fresh or cryopreserved at -140C. Culture conditions were generally each tested in triplicate wells. Leukapheresis product for the unexposed donors was purchased commercially.

The TCR sequence derives from a human donor in good health. Sequencing input: CD4+ T cells from blood, cultured in vitro.

The nucleotides read TGTGCCAGTAGGGCGGGGGGAGTCCAAGAGACCCAGTACTTC. Its product reads: CASRAGGVQETQYF. This chain is built from TRBV19 and TRBJ2-5, with 8 bases matching TRBD2. V has 6 bases trimmed and J has 1 base trimmed; junction bases matching no gene number 4. Measured from the cysteine to the phenylalanine, the CDR3 is 14 residues long. Of the read, only the CDR3 DNA is kept; its 42 bases are in frame from base 1. From a lookup of the germline V gene (reference sequence), CDR1 and CDR2 are LNHDA and SQIVND.